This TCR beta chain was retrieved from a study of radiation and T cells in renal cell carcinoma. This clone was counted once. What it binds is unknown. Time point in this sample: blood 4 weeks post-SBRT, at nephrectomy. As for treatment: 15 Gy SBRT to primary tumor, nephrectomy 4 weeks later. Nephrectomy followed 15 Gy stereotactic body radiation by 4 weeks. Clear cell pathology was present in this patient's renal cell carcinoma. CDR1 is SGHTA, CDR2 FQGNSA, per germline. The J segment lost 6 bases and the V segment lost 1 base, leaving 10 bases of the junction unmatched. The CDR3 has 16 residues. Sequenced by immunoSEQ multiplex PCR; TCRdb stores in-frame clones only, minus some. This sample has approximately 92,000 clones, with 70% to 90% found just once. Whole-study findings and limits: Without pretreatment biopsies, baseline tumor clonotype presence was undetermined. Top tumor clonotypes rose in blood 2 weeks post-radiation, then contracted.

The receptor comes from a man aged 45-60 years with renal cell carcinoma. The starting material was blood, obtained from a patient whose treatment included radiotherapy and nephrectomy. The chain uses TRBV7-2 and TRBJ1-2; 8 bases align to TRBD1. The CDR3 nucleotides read TGTGCCAGCAGCTTAGTTCTAGGACAGGGTGTGGATGGCTACACCTTC. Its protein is CASSLVLGQGVDGYTF.